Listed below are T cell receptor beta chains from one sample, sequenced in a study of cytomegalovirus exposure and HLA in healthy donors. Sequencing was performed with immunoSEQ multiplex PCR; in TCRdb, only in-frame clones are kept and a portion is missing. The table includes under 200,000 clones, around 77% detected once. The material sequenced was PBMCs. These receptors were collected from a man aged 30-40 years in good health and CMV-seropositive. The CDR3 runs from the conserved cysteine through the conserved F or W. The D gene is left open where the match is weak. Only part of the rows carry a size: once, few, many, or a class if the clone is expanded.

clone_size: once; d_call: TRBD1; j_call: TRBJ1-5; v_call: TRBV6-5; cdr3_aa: CASRADRGDQPQHF; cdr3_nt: TGTGCCAGCAGGGCCGACAGGGGGGATCAGCCCCAGCATTTT
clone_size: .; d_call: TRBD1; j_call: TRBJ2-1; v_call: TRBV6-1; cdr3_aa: CASNQGAYNEQFF; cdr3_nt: TGTGCCAGCAACCAGGGGGCCTACAATGAGCAGTTCTTC
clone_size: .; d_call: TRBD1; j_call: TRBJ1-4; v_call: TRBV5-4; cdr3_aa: CASSLDRGQKLFF; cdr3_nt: TGTGCCAGCAGCTTGGACAGGGGGCAAAAACTGTTTTTT
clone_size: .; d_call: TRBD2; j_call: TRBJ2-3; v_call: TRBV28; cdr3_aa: CASSPSGGLGSSTDTQYF; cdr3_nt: TGTGCCAGCAGTCCTAGCGGGGGGCTGGGCTCTAGCACAGATACGCAGTATTTT
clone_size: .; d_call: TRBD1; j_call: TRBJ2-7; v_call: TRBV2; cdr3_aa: CASSGDRTEPTYEQYF; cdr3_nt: TGTGCCAGCAGTGGGGACAGGACAGAACCAACCTACGAGCAGTACTTC
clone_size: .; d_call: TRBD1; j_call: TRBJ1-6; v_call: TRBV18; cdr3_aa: CASSPQGARGSPLHF; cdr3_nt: TGTGCCAGCTCACCACAGGGGGCACGGGGTTCACCCCTCCACTTT
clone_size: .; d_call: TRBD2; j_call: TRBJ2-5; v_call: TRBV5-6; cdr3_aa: CASSWGGGFSKETQYF; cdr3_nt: TGTGCCAGCAGCTGGGGGGGAGGGTTTTCGAAAGAGACCCAGTACTTC
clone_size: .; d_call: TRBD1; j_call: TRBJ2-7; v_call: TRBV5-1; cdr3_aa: CASSFGTDAYEQYF; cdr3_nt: TGCGCCAGCAGCTTTGGGACAGACGCCTACGAGCAGTACTTC
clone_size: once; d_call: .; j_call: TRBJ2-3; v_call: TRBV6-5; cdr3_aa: CASSYQPGLSDTQYF; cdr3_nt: TGTGCCAGCAGTTACCAACCGGGACTGTCAGATACGCAGTATTTT
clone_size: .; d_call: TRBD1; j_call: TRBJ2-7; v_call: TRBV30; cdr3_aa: CAWSPGQGYHEQYF; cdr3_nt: TGTGCCTGGAGTCCGGGACAGGGGTACCACGAGCAGTACTTC
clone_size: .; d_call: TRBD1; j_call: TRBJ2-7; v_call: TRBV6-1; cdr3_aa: CASSLTDRGPYEQYF; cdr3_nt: TGTGCCAGCAGTCTAACGGACAGGGGGCCTTACGAGCAGTACTTC
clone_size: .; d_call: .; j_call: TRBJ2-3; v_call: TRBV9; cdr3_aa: CASSVVTSSTDTQYF; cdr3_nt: TGTGCCAGCAGCGTAGTAACTTCTAGCACAGATACGCAGTATTTT
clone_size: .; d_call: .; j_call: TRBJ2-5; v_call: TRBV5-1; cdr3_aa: CASTDRGGRETQYF; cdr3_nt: TGCGCCAGCACAGACAGGGGAGGGCGAGAGACCCAGTACTTC
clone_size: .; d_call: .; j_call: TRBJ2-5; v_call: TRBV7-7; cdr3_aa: CASSLGGLAAETQYF; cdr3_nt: TGTGCCAGCAGCTTAGGGGGTCTAGCTGCGGAGACCCAGTACTTC
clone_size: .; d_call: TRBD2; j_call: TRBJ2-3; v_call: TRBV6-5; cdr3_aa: CASSYLVPGGTDTQYF; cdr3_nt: TGTGCCAGCAGTTACTTGGTCCCGGGGGGGACAGATACGCAGTATTTT
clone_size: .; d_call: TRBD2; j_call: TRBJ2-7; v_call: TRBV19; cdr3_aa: CASSIGGGSEQYF; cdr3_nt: TGTGCCAGTAGTATTGGCGGGGGGTCCGAGCAGTACTTC
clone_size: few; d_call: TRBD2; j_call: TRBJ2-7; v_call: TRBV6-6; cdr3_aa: CASSSDGGSYEQYF; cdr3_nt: TGTGCCAGCAGTTCCGACGGGGGGAGCTACGAGCAGTACTTC
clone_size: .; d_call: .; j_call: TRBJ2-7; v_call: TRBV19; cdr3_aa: CASSGAGPDEQYF; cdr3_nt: TGTGCCAGTAGTGGAGCAGGGCCGGACGAGCAGTACTTC
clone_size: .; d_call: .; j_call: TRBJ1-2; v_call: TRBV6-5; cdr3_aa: CASSYTGLYGYTF; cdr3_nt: TGTGCCAGCAGTTACACGGGACTCTATGGCTACACCTTC
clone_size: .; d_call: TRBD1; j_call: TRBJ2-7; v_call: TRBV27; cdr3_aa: CASQVGQGFYEQYF; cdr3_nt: TGTGCCAGCCAAGTGGGACAGGGGTTCTACGAGCAGTACTTC
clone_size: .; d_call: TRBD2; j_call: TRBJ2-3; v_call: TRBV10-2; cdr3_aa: CASKIAGGADTQYF; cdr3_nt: TGCGCCAGCAAAATAGCGGGGGGGGCAGATACGCAGTATTTT
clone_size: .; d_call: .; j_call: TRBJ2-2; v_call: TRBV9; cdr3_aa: CASSEDAGRLGELFF; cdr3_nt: TGTGCCAGCAGCGAAGATGCGGGACGACTCGGGGAGCTGTTTTTT
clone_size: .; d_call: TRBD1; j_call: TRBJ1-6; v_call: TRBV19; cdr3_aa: CASSLPGQGYSPLHF; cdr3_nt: TGTGCCAGTAGTTTACCGGGACAGGGATATTCACCCCTCCACTTT
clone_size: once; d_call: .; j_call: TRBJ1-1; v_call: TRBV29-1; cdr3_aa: CSVAGRQGRAEAFF; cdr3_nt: TGCAGCGTTGCCGGACGGCAGGGGCGAGCTGAAGCTTTCTTT
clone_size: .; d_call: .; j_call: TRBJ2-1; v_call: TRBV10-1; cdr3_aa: CASSVSRGYNEQFF; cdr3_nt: TGCGCCAGCAGTGTCAGTCGGGGATACAATGAGCAGTTCTTC
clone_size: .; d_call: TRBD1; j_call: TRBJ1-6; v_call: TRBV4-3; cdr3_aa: CASSQDVWTGDSPLHF; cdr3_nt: TGCGCCAGCAGCCAAGACGTCTGGACAGGGGATTCACCCCTCCACTTT
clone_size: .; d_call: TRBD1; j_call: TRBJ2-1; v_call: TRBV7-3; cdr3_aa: CASSLTPGQAHNEQFF; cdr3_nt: TGTGCCAGCAGCTTAACCCCGGGACAGGCCCACAATGAGCAGTTCTTC
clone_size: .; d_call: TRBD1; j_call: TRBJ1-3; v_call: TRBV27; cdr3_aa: CASSSPDRGNTIYF; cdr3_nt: TGTGCCAGCAGTTCACCGGACAGGGGAAACACCATATATTTT
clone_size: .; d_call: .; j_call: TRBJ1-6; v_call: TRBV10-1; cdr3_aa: CASIIPPGSYNSPLHF; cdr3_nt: TGCGCCAGCATCATCCCCCCAGGATCCTATAATTCACCCCTCCACTTT
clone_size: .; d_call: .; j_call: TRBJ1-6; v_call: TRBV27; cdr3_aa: CASSLSQGYNNSPLHF; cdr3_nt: TGTGCCAGCAGTTTAAGTCAGGGGTACAATAATTCACCCCTCCACTTT
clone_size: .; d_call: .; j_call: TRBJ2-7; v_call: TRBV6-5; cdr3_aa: CASTPGQGSEQYF; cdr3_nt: TGTGCCAGCACCCCCGGGCAGGGAAGCGAGCAGTACTTC
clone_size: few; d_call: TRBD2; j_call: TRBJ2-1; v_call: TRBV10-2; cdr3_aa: CASSDLTSGGPYNEQFF; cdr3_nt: TGCGCCAGCAGTGATTTGACTAGCGGGGGCCCCTACAATGAGCAGTTCTTC
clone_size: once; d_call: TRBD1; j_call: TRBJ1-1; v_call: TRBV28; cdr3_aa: CASSVSLQGSTEAFF; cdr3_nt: TGTGCCAGCAGTGTCTCATTACAGGGGAGCACTGAAGCTTTCTTT
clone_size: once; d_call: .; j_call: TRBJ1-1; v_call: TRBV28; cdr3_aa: CASIPGPHTEAFF; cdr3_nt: TGTGCCAGCATTCCAGGGCCTCACACTGAAGCTTTCTTT
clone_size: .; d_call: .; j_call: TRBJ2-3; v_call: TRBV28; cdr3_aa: CASRSDKGLGDTQYF; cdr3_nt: TGTGCCAGCAGGTCGGACAAAGGTCTAGGAGATACGCAGTATTTT